This T cell receptor beta chain is from a study of tumour-infiltrating T cells in Burkitt lymphoma. On the study more broadly: Patients covered every epidemiological subtype of Burkitt lymphoma. Overall study findings and caveats: Public clonotypes, several, appeared across numerous Burkitt lymphoma patients.

In this sample, this clone turned up a few times. Its antigen is not known. Germline CDR1 and CDR2: MDHEN and SYDVKM. The CDR3 consists of 14 residues. The J segment lost 4 bases and the V segment lost 2 bases, leaving 4 bases of the junction unmatched. The repertoire was sequenced with immunoSEQ multiplex PCR; TCRdb's copy has only in-frame clones and lacks some. The table includes 1,500 to 2,000 clones, around 13% detected once. Sequenced sample: tumor tissue. The rearrangement uses TRBV28 and TRBJ2-7; TRBD1 aligns across 8 bases. This TCR derives from a human donor with Burkitt lymphoma. Here the CDR3 reads CASSLTGGMYEQYF. The CDR3 nucleotides are TGTGCCAGCAGTTTAACAGGGGGAATGTACGAGCAGTACTTC.